Detailed here is one T cell receptor beta chain. This sample stems from a study of T cells in Graves' hyperthyroidism and ophthalmopathy. Researchers took RNA transcripts and amplified the TCR beta CDR3 regions from them. A set of HTBI primers served as the primers for a first-round RT-PCR of the TCR CDR3. TCRdb ran MiXCR on the multiplex PCR reads and lists one entry per CDR3 protein. This table has about 500,000 distinct CDR3 sequences, about 16% appearing once. Sequencing was carried out using blood. This receptor was identified in a woman in her 30s with Graves' ophthalmopathy.

In nucleotides, the CDR3 is TGCAGCGTTGAAGCCCCTAGCACAGATACGCAGTATTTT. It is translated as CSVEAPSTDTQYF. The chain joins TRBV29-1 to TRBJ2-3, with D unclear. Trimming took 1 base from V and 0 from J, leaving 5 bases between them. Per germline, CDR1 SQVTM and CDR2 ANQGSEA. This CDR3 has 13 residues.